A selection of T cell receptor beta chains follows, all from one sample in a study of blood T cell repertoires in COVID-19. Clones were sequenced by immunoSEQ multiplex PCR, and TCRdb holds only the in-frame ones, with some missing. The profile covers roughly 260,000 clones, with approximately 87% appearing a single time and about 2.1% taken by the ten largest. The sequenced sample consisted of peripheral blood. These receptors originate from a woman aged 50 to 60 with acute or convalescent COVID-19. Each CDR3 is given with its conserved first and last residue. Each record gives: J gene, CDR3 length, D gene, clone size, V gene, CDR3 DNA, CDR3 protein. The D gene is left open where the match is weak. For some rows the clone size is stated as once, few or many, or as a class when expanded; others skip it.

TRBJ1-2,13,TRBD1,NA,TRBV28,TGTGCCAGCAGCCTGGGACAGAACTATGGCTACACCTTC,CASSLGQNYGYTF
TRBJ2-4,18,TRBD1,NA,TRBV28,TGTGCCAGCAGTTTGGGGACAGGGCTACCCCTTGGCAAAAACATTCAGTACTTC,CASSLGTGLPLGKNIQYF
TRBJ1-1,15,NA,NA,TRBV27,TGTGCCAGCAGTTTAGGGGCCAGGGGAAATACTGAAGCTTTCTTT,CASSLGARGNTEAFF
TRBJ1-4,15,NA,NA,TRBV5-1,TGCGCCAGCAGCTCTGCGACAGCGATTAATGAAAAACTGTTTTTT,CASSSATAINEKLFF
TRBJ2-1,13,NA,NA,TRBV7-2,TGTGCCAGCAGTCCGAGCTCCTACAATGAGCAGTTCTTC,CASSPSSYNEQFF
TRBJ1-5,14,TRBD1,NA,TRBV2,TGTGCCAGCAGTGATCGGACAGGGCGTCAGCCCCAGCATTTT,CASSDRTGRQPQHF
TRBJ1-6,15,TRBD1,NA,TRBV25-1,TGTGCCACCGGGACAGGGGGATATAATAATTCACCCCTCCACTTT,CATGTGGYNNSPLHF
TRBJ2-7,14,TRBD1,NA,TRBV15,TGTGCCACCAGCTGGGACAGGGGGAGCTACGAGCAGTACTTC,CATSWDRGSYEQYF
TRBJ2-7,16,TRBD2,NA,TRBV7-3,TGTGCCAGCAGCTTAGGTTTGGCGGGAGAAGGGTACGAGCAGTACTTC,CASSLGLAGEGYEQYF
TRBJ2-1,17,NA,NA,TRBV28,TGTGCCAGCAGTTCTTCTTACAGACGGAAGGTCTACAATGAGCAGTTCTTC,CASSSSYRRKVYNEQFF
TRBJ2-2,13,NA,once,TRBV25-1,TGTGCCAGCAGTCTGGGCCTCCCGGGGGAGCTGTTTTTT,CASSLGLPGELFF
TRBJ2-1,14,NA,NA,TRBV19,TGTGCCAGTAAGTGGTCGCTAAGCTACAATGAGCAGTTCTTC,CASKWSLSYNEQFF